This T cell receptor beta chain was recovered during a study of blood T cells in healthy people across ages. Study-wide points: While age rose, TCR beta diversity per million T cells dropped in a roughly linear way.

Donors ranged from roughly 6 to 90 years old and were healthy Caucasians in Russia. CDR3 length equals 15 residues. The germline gives CDR1 MNHEY, CDR2 SVGEGT. V gave up 2 bases and J gave up 2 bases, with 10 bases separating them. With a J-beta primer mix and a sample-barcoded 5' primer, a second PCR ran roughly 6 to 11 cycles. A 12-random-nucleotide template-switch adaptor tagged each cDNA molecule. From the 5' RACE reads, TCRdb called clonotypes with MiXCR, one entry per CDR3 protein. The profile covers approximately 770,000 distinct CDR3 sequences, with roughly 60% appearing a single time and approximately 23% taken by the ten largest. A word on this clonotype: The target antigen is unknown.

The sequencing input was blood. The V and J genes are TRBV6-2 or TRBV6-3 and TRBJ2-1; D is unresolved. The TCR was taken from a young man in good health. CDR3 sequence reads: CASSYQTFPYNEQFF. Here the CDR3 DNA reads TGTGCCAGCAGTTACCAGACGTTCCCCTACAATGAGCAGTTCTTC.